These T cell receptor beta chains were read from a single sample in a study of chemoradiotherapy in HPV16-positive cancers. Clones were sequenced by immunoSEQ multiplex PCR, and TCRdb holds only the in-frame ones, with some missing. The profile shows about 68,000 clones, about nine tenths of them singletons. This specimen consisted of blood, obtained from a patient who underwent chemoradiotherapy. These receptors were obtained from a human donor with HPV-associated anogenital cancer. Both conserved end residues are part of each CDR3. D genes are given only for firm matches. The listing skips clone size in some rows; elsewhere it reads once, few, many or a size class.

>TRBV5-1|-|TRBJ1-2|TRBD1
CASSPGDSPTYGYTF
TGCGCCAGCAGCCCCGGGGACAGCCCAACCTATGGCTACACCTTC
>TRBV6-1|-|TRBJ2-7|TRBD1
CASSHETGGSYEQYF
TGTGCCAGCAGCCATGAGACAGGGGGCTCGTACGAGCAGTACTTC
>TRBV14|-|TRBJ2-3|-
CASSQDRPPSTDTQYF
TGTGCCAGCAGCCAAGATCGACCCCCGTCCACAGATACGCAGTATTTT
>TRBV29-1|-|TRBJ1-1|-
CSVATGNTEAFF
TGCAGCGTTGCCACAGGGAACACTGAAGCTTTCTTT
>TRBV5-1|-|TRBJ2-5|-
CASSLGGRAQGTQYF
TGCGCCAGCAGCCTGGGGGGGCGAGCCCAGGGGACCCAGTACTTC
>TRBV7-6|-|TRBJ2-3|-
CASSLRDSSADTQYF
TGTGCCAGCAGCCTCCGTGACTCTTCAGCGGATACGCAGTATTTT
>TRBV10-2|-|TRBJ1-5|TRBD1
CASSEAGGSNQPQHF
TGCGCCAGCAGTGAGGCAGGGGGCTCCAATCAGCCCCAGCATTTT
>TRBV5-8|-|TRBJ2-2|TRBD2
CASSLWGGSNTGELFF
TGTGCCAGCAGCTTGTGGGGGGGATCGAACACCGGGGAGCTGTTTTTT
>TRBV7-2|-|TRBJ1-5|TRBD1
CASSQGGVVGQPQHF
TGTGCCAGCAGCCAGGGGGGGGTGGTTGGTCAGCCCCAGCATTTT
>TRBV5-5|-|TRBJ2-5|TRBD1
CASSGNPTGAETQYF
TGTGCCAGCAGCGGGAACCCGACAGGGGCGGAGACCCAGTACTTC
>TRBV29-1|-|TRBJ1-2|TRBD1
CSVQGASGYTF
TGCAGCGTGCAGGGGGCAAGTGGCTACACCTTC
>TRBV7-2|-|TRBJ2-3|-
CASTIGTMADTQYF
TGTGCCAGCACCATAGGTACTATGGCAGATACGCAGTATTTT
>TRBV5-1|-|TRBJ2-5|-
CASSPGPREETQYF
TGCGCCAGCAGCCCCGGGCCCCGGGAGGAGACCCAGTACTTC
>TRBV6-5|-|TRBJ2-7|TRBD2
CASNRGGSSYEQYF
TGTGCCAGCAACCGGGGCGGGAGTTCCTACGAGCAGTACTTC
>TRBV2|-|TRBJ1-2|TRBD1
CASRQDRDYGYTF
TGTGCCAGCAGGCAAGACAGGGACTATGGCTACACCTTC
>TRBV2|few|TRBJ2-1|TRBD1
CASSEAGTGYNEQFF
TGTGCCAGCAGTGAAGCGGGGACAGGGTACAATGAGCAGTTCTTC
>TRBV5-6|-|TRBJ1-5|TRBD1
CASSLRNRGADQPQHF
TGTGCCAGCAGCTTGAGGAACAGGGGAGCAGATCAGCCCCAGCATTTT
>TRBV18|-|TRBJ1-5|-
CASSSDSNQPQHF
TGTGCCAGCTCATCAGATAGCAATCAGCCCCAGCATTTT
>TRBV19|-|TRBJ1-1|TRBD1
CASRDRATVTEAFF
TGTGCCAGTAGGGACAGGGCTACTGTCACTGAAGCTTTCTTT
>TRBV9|-|TRBJ2-7|-
CASSVDSSYEQYF
TGTGCCAGCAGCGTAGACTCCAGCTACGAGCAGTACTTC
>TRBV7-2|-|TRBJ2-7|TRBD1
CASSLGQGFEQYF
TGTGCCAGCAGCTTGGGACAGGGATTCGAGCAGTACTTC
>TRBV6-1|-|TRBJ1-5|TRBD1
CASSEASGQGVNSNQPQHF
TGTGCCAGCAGTGAAGCATCGGGACAGGGAGTTAATAGCAATCAGCCCCAGCATTTT
>TRBV6-1|-|TRBJ2-4|TRBD1
CASSDDGTAKNIQYF
TGTGCCAGCAGTGACGACGGGACAGCTAAAAACATTCAGTACTTC
>TRBV5-1|-|TRBJ1-1|TRBD1
CASSITTGATEAFF
TGCGCCAGCAGCATCACTACAGGGGCCACTGAAGCTTTCTTT
>TRBV4-1|-|TRBJ1-1|-
CASSPGLVNTEAFF
TGCGCCAGCAGCCCGGGCCTAGTGAACACTGAAGCTTTCTTT
>TRBV2|-|TRBJ1-1|TRBD1
CASSAGQGAFF
TGTGCCAGCAGCGCCGGACAGGGGGCTTTCTTT
>TRBV7-9|few|TRBJ2-3|TRBD2
CASSFGGALTDTQYF
TGTGCCAGCAGCTTCGGGGGGGCTCTCACAGATACGCAGTATTTT
>TRBV19|-|TRBJ1-1|-
CASSIKGAAPLNTEAFF
TGTGCCAGTAGTATTAAAGGGGCCGCCCCCCTGAACACTGAAGCTTTCTTT
>TRBV11-1|-|TRBJ1-2|-
CASSQTGVGPYGYTF
TGTGCCAGCAGCCAAACCGGGGTGGGCCCCTATGGCTACACCTTC
>TRBV10-1|-|TRBJ2-1|TRBD2
CASSERGAYNEQFF
TGCGCCAGCAGTGAACGGGGGGCCTACAATGAGCAGTTCTTC
>TRBV4-1|-|TRBJ2-7|TRBD1
CASSRQGSDEQYF
TGCGCCAGCAGCCGACAGGGTTCCGACGAGCAGTACTTC
>TRBV28|-|TRBJ2-5|-
CASSIPGGYGETQYF
TGTGCCAGCAGTATTCCAGGGGGGTATGGAGAGACCCAGTACTTC
>TRBV2|-|TRBJ1-1|TRBD1
CASSLRLVRTGDTEAFF
TGTGCCAGCAGTCTCCGACTTGTTAGGACAGGGGATACTGAAGCTTTCTTT